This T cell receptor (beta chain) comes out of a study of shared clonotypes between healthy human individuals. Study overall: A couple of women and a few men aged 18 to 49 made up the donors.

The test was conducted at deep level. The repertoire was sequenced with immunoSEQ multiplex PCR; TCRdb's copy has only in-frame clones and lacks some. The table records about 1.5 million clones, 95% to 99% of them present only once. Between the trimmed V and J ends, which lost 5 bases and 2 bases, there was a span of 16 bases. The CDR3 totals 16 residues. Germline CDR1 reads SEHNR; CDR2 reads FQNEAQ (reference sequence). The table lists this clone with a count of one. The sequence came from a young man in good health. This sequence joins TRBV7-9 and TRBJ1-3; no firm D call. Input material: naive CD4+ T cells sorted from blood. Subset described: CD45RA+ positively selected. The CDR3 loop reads CASSPGWQVTGNTIYF. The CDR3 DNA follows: TGTGCCAGCAGCCCCGGCTGGCAGGTGACTGGAAACACCATATATTTT.